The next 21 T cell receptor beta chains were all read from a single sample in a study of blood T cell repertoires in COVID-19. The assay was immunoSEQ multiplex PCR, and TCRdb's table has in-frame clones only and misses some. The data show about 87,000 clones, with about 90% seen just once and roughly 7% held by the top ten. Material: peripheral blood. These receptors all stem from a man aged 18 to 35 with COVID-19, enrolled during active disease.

CDR3 DNA: TGTGCCCACGGGGTAGTTAGGGCCTACGAGCAGTACTTC. Amino acids: CAHGVVRAYEQYF. The rearrangement uses TRBV2 and TRBJ2-7; possibly TRBD2 for D (5 bases). The length of the CDR3 is 13 residues. Per germline, CDR1 SNHLY and CDR2 FYNNEI. The V end was cut by 11 bases, the J end by 2 bases, with 16 bases between.

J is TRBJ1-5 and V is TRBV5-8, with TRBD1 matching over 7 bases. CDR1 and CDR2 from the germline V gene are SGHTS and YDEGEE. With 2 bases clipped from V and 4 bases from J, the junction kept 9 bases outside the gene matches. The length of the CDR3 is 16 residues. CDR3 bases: TGTGCCAGCAGCTTCAGGGGGGCAGGAGCGAATCAGCCCCAGCATTTT. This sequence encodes CASSFRGAGANQPQHF.

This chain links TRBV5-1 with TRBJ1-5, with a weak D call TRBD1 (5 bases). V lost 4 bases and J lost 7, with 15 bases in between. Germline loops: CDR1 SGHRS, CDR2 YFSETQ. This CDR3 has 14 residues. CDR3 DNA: TGCGCCAGCAGCCTCGGACACCCTGGACAGCCCCAGCATTTT. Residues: CASSLGHPGQPQHF.

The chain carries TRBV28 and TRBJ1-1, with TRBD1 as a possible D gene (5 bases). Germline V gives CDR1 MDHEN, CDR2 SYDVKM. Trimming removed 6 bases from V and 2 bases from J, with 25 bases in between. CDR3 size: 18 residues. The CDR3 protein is CASSPVGGWGKKNTEAFF. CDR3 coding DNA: TGTGCCAGCAGCCCGGTCGGAGGGTGGGGCAAGAAAAACACTGAAGCTTTCTTT.

CDR3 DNA sequence: TGTGCCAGCAGACAGACAGAGGAGACTGAAGCTTTCTTT. This encodes CASRQTEETEAFF. The chain is built from TRBV12-3 or TRBV12-4 and TRBJ1-1; D perhaps matches TRBD1 (5 bases). This CDR3 spans 13 amino acids. Trimming cost V 6 bases and J 5 bases, with 13 bases left between them.

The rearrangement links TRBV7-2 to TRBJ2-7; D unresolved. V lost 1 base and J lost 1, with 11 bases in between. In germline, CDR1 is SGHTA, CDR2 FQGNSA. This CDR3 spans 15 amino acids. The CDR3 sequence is CASSLVALQSYEQYF. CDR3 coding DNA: TGTGCCAGCAGCTTAGTGGCTCTCCAATCCTACGAGCAGTACTTC. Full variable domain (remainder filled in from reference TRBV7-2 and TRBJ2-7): GAGVSQSPSNKVTEKGKDVELRCDPISGHTALYWYRQSLGQGLEFLIYFQGNSAPDKSGLPSDRFSAERTGGSVSTLTIQRTQQEDSAVYLCASSLVALQSYEQYFGPGTRLTVT.

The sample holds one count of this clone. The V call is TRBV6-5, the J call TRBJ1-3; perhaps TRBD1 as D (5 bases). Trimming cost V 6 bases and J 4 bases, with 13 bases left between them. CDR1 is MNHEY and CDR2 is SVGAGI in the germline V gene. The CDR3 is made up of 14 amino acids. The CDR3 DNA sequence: TGTGCCAGCAGCCCGACAGTGTCGGGAAACACCATATATTTT. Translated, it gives CASSPTVSGNTIYF.

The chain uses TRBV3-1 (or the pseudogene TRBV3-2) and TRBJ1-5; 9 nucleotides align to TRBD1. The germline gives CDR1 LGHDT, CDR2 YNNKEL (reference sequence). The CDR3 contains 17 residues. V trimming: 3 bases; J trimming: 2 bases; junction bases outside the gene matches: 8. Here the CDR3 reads CASSQEQGAGGNQPQHF. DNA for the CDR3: TGTGCCAGCAGCCAGGAACAGGGGGCAGGAGGCAATCAGCCCCAGCATTTT.

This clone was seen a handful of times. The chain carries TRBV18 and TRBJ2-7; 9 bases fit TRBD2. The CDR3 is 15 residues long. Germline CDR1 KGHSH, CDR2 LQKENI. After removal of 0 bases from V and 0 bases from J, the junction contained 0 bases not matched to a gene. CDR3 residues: CASSPPSGSSYEQYF. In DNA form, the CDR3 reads TGTGCCAGCTCACCACCTAGCGGGAGCTCCTACGAGCAGTACTTC.

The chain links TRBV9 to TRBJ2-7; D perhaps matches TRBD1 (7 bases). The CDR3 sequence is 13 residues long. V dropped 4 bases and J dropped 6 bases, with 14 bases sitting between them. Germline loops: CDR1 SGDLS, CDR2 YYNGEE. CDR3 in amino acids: CASSPGGLIEQYF. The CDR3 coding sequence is TGTGCCAGCAGCCCAGGGGGGCTTATCGAGCAGTACTTC.

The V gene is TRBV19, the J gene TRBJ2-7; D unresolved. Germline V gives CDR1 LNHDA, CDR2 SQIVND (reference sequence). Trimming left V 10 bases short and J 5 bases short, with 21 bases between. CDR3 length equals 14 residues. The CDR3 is CATSRRILIHEQYF. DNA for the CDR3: TGTGCCACGAGCCGCAGGATACTTATCCACGAGCAGTACTTC.

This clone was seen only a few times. CDR3 coding DNA: TGTGCCAGCAGGACAGGGGGTAATTCACCCCTCCACTTT. It encodes CASRTGGNSPLHF. This sequence joins TRBV6-5 and TRBJ1-6, with TRBD1 matching 9 bases. V lost 6 bases and J lost 6; bases outside the gene matches: 0. The CDR3 is made up of 13 amino acids. Germline CDR1 reads MNHEY; CDR2 reads SVGAGI.

In nucleotides, the CDR3 is TGTGCCAGCAGGCCTGCGGGAGGGACCTACGAGCAGTACTTC. It is translated as CASRPAGGTYEQYF. The J gene is TRBJ2-7, the V gene TRBV28; 9 positions match TRBD2. Germline V gives CDR1 MDHEN, CDR2 SYDVKM. This CDR3 region has 14 residues. The junction had 5 bases not matched to a gene; V was cut back by 6 bases and J by 2 bases. Full variable domain (rest looked up from reference TRBV28 and TRBJ2-7): DVKVTQSSRYLVKRTGEKVFLECVQDMDHENMFWYRQDPGLGLRLIYFSYDVKMKEKGDIPEGYSVSREKKERFSLILESASTNQTSMYLCASRPAGGTYEQYFGPGTRLTVT.

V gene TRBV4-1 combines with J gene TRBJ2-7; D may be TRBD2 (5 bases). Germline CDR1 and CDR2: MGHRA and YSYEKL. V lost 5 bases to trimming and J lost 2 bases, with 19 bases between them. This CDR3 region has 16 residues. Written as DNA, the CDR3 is TGCGCCAGCAGCTTTCGAGGAGGAGCTAACACCTACGAGCAGTACTTC. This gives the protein CASSFRGGANTYEQYF.

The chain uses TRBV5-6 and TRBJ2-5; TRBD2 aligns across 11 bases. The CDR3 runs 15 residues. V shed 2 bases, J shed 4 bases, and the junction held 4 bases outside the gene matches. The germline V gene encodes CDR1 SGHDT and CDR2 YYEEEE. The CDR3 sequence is CASSLVLAGVETQYF. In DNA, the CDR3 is TGTGCCAGCAGCTTAGTACTAGCGGGAGTAGAGACCCAGTACTTC.

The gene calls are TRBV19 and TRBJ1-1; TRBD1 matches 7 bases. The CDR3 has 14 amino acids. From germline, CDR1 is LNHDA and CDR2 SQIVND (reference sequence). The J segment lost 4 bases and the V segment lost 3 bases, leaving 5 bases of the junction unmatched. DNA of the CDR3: TGTGCCAGTAGTATGACAGGGTCGGGCACTGAAGCTTTCTTT. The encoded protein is CASSMTGSGTEAFF.

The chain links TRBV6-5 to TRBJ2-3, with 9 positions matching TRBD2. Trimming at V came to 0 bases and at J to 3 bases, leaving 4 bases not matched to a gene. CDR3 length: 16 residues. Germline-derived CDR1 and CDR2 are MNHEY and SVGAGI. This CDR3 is CASSYSSGSRTDTQYF. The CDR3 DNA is TGTGCCAGCAGTTACTCTAGCGGGAGTCGAACAGATACGCAGTATTTT.

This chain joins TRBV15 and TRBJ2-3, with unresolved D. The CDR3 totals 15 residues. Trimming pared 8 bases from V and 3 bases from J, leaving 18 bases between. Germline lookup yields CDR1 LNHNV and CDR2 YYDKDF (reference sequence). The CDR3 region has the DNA TGTGCCACCGCGGCTATGCCCTATGGTACAGATACGCAGTATTTT. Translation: CATAAMPYGTDTQYF.

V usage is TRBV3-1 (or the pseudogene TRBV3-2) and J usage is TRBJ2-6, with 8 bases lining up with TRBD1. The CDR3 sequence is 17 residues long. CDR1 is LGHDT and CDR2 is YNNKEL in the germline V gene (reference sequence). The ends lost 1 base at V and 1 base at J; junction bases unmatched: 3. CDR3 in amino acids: CASSQGTGLSGANVLTF. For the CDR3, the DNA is TGTGCCAGCAGCCAAGGGACAGGGCTTTCTGGGGCCAACGTCCTGACTTTC.

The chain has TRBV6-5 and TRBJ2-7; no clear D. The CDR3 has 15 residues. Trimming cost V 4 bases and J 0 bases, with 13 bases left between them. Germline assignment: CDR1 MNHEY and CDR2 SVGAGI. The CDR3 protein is CASSFYEAPSYEQYF. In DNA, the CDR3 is TGTGCCAGCAGTTTCTACGAGGCTCCCTCCTACGAGCAGTACTTC.

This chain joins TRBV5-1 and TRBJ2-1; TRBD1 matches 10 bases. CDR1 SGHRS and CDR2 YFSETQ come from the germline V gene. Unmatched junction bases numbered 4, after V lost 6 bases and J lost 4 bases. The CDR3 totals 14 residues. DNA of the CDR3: TGCGCCAGCAAACGGGACAGGGGATACAATGAGCAGTTCTTC. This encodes CASKRDRGYNEQFF. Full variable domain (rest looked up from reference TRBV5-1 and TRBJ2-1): KAGVTQTPRYLIKTRGQQVTLSCSPISGHRSVSWYQQTPGQGLQFLFEYFSETQRNKGNFPGRFSGRQFSNSRSEMNVSTLELGDSALYLCASKRDRGYNEQFFGPGTRLTVL.